These T cell receptor beta chains were read from a single sample in a study of blood T cells in healthy people across ages. TCRdb used MiXCR to reprocess the 5' RACE reads, holding one entry per CDR3 protein. The repertoire holds 1.5 million to 2 million distinct CDR3 sequences, with roughly 52% as singletons. The sample taken for sequencing was blood. These TCRs come from a woman between 35 and 50 years old in good health. CDR3s leave out the opening cysteine and the closing phenylalanine or tryptophan. Clone size is not always given. Where it is, it says once, few, many or a class for expanded clones.

>TRBV27|few
ASSLGREDSQY
>TRBV20-1|-
SARDELGVLTYEQY
>TRBV27|-
ASSFAGMTSYEQY
>TRBV5-1|-
ASSGGSGESQY
>TRBV5-1|few
ASSLRFAGVGETQY
>TRBV27|few
ASRADRWPYGYT
>TRBV7-9|once
ASSGGPVNEQF
>TRBV28|-
ASSVPRDSYEQY
>TRBV4-1|-
ASSQDPSTSTQETQY
>TRBV12-3/TRBV12-4|-
ASGLSSAGWEQY
>TRBV7-8|once
ASSLWGRESSYNEQF
>TRBV7-8|few
ASSPLGQVLLYEQY
>TRBV6-5|-
ASRDRVGEQF
>TRBV24-1|once
ATSDARQVNEKLF
>TRBV6-5|-
ASSSAAPVEQY
>TRBV29-1|-
SAGQGTNQPQH
>TRBV12-3/TRBV12-4|-
ASSHRAGHTEAF
>TRBV7-2|-
ASSFLKQIRAKNIQY
>TRBV29-1|-
SVKYRAGGKYNEQF
>TRBV12-3/TRBV12-4|few
ASSPRGREGAYEQY
>TRBV28|-
ASSPPTSGGTNEQF
>TRBV15|-
ATSTHNEQF
>TRBV12-3/TRBV12-4|-
ASSSSLTGSYEQY
>TRBV5-1|-
ASSTGTWDGYT
>TRBV2|-
ASSVGQPQH
>TRBV4-2|few
ASSQDVGGMLSGANVLT
>TRBV21-1|-
ASSKIASRTDTQY
>TRBV6-2/TRBV6-3|few
ASSGDWKETQY
>TRBV20-1|few
SAKGMLSTDTQY
>TRBV4-3|-
ASSQIGESEAF
>TRBV7-2|-
ASSLGGRLQETQH